Described below is a single TCR beta chain sequence and its context. The antigen it recognizes is unknown. Per-base quality was not reported, and no clone a single base away is much larger than it. This specimen comes from a study of blood T cell repertoires in COVID-19 (dated by TCRdb to about 2020). In the study overall: Collaborator samples came from the United States, Italy and Spain and covered acute and convalescent phases of COVID-19. Subjects who had been exposed to COVID-19, were actively infected with it, or had recovered from it provided the deeply sampled blood TCRbeta repertoires that made up the dataset. Where HLA class I and class II types were available, the types were taken from metadata supplied by the sample provider, not from assay-based typing. The prospective study material was composed of cDNA or gDNA derived from T cells, B-cell-depleted T cells, or PBMCs. The samples were drawn from the first 160 participants of the ongoing ImmuneRACE study and from some 1,300 subjects provided by 6 global collaborators. The repertoires were released in a freely available public database intended as a resource for research on the immune response to SARS-CoV-2. A de-identified subject ID, COVID-19 status, age in years and sex were almost always included in the sample metadata. The investigation overall reported the following: The amount of clinical and demographic metadata varied by source and participant and was provided uncurated.

V and J are trimmed by 2 bases and 7 bases, and the gene matches miss 8 bases of the junction. CDR1 SGHAT and CDR2 FQDESV were looked up in the germline V gene (reference sequence). Counted from cysteine to phenylalanine, this CDR3 has 16 amino acids. The entry retains the CDR3 DNA only, 48 bases that are in frame from base 1. Each collaborating institution followed its own protocols to collect whole blood in K2EDTA tubes. For TCRbeta analysis, collaborators shipped samples in one of three forms: frozen whole blood, isolated PBMCs, or DNA extracted from either of those sample types. TCRbeta CDR3 regions were amplified from genomic DNA by means of the immunoSEQ Assay, a bias-controlled multiplex PCR. On the authors' methods: The number of nucleated cells in each sample was estimated from the amplification of reference gene primers within the assay. To quantify the absolute abundance of each unique TCRbeta CDR3 rearrangement, sequence reads were collapsed and filtered. For each sample, productive Simpson clonality was calculated as the square root of Simpson's diversity index across productive rearrangements. TCRdb carries this immuneACCESS record with in-frame sequences only. Its versions omit some clonotypes, under half of them owing to an unresolved V gene in the studies checked, with the rest unexplained. V and J calls and clone size are copied from that table; D and trimming were computed from the DNA. This sample has about 140,000 clones in its table, and around nine tenths of those were observed once. The ten largest clones represent 1.7% of the sample.

This TCR was recovered from a woman aged 45 to 65 with acute or convalescent COVID-19. Sequencing input: peripheral blood. Recombination connected TRBV11-1 to TRBJ2-1, with 10 bases aligning to TRBD2. CDR3 region: CASSLPSSGSWNEQFF. The sequenced DNA: TGTGCCAGCAGCTTACCTTCTAGCGGGAGTTGGAATGAGCAGTTCTTC.